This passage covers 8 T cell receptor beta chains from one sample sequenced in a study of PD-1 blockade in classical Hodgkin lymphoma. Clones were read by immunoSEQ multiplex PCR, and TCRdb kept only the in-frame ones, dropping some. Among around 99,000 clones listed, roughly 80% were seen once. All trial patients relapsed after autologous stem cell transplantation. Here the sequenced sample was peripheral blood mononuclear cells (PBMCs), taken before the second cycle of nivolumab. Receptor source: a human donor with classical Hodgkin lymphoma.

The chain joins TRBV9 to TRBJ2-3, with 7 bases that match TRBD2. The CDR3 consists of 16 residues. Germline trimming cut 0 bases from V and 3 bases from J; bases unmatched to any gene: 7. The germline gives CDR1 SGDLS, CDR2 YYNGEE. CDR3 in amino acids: CASSVVGGSVTDTQYF. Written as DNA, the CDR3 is TGTGCCAGCAGCGTAGTGGGGGGGAGTGTTACAGATACGCAGTATTTT.

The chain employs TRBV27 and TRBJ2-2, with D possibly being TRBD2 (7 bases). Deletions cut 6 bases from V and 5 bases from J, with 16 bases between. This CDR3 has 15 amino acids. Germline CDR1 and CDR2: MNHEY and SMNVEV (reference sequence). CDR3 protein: CASSSLGGPTGELFF. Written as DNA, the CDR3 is TGTGCCAGCAGCTCCCTGGGGGGGCCAACCGGGGAGCTGTTTTTT.

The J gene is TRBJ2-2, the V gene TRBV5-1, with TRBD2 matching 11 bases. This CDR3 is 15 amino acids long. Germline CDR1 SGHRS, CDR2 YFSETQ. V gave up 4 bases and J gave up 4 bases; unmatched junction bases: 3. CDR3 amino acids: CASSAGTSGTGELFF. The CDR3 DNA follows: TGCGCCAGCAGCGCCGGGACTAGCGGCACCGGGGAGCTGTTTTTT.

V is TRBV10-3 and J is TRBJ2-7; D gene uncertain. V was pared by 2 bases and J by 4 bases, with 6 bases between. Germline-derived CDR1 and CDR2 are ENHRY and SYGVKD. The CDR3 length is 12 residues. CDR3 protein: CAISEKGYEQYF. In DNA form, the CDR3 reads TGTGCCATCAGTGAGAAGGGATACGAGCAGTACTTC.

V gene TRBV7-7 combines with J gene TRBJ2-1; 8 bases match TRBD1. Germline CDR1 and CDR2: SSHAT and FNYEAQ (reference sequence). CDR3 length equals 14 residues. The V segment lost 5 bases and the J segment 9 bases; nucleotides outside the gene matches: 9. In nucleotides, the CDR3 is TGTGCCAGCAGCCCAAGGACAGGGTTAGGTGAGCAGTTCTTC. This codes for CASSPRTGLGEQFF.

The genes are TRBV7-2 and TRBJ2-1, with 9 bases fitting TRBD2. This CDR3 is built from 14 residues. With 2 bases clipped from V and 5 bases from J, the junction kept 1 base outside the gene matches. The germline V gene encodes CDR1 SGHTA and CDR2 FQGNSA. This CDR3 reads CASSLLAGNNEQFF. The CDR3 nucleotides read TGTGCCAGCAGCTTACTAGCGGGGAACAATGAGCAGTTCTTC.

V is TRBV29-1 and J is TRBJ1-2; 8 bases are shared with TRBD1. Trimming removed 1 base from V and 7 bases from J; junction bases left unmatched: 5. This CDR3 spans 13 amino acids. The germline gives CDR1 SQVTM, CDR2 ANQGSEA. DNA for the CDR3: TGCAGCGTTGAAGTTCAGGACAGGGCTGGCTACACCTTC. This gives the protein CSVEVQDRAGYTF.

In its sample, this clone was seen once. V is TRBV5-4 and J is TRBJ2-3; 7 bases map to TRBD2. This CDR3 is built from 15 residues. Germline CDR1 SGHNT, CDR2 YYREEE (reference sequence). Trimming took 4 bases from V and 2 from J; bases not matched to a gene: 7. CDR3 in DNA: TGTGCCAGCAGCGCCGGCACTAGCGACACAGATACGCAGTATTTT. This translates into CASSAGTSDTDTQYF. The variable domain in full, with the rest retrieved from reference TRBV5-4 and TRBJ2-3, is ETGVTQSPTHLIKTRGQQVTLRCSSQSGHNTVSWYQQALGQGPQFIFQYYREEENGRGNFPPRFSGLQFPNYSSELNVNALELDDSALYLCASSAGTSDTDTQYFGPGTRLTVL.